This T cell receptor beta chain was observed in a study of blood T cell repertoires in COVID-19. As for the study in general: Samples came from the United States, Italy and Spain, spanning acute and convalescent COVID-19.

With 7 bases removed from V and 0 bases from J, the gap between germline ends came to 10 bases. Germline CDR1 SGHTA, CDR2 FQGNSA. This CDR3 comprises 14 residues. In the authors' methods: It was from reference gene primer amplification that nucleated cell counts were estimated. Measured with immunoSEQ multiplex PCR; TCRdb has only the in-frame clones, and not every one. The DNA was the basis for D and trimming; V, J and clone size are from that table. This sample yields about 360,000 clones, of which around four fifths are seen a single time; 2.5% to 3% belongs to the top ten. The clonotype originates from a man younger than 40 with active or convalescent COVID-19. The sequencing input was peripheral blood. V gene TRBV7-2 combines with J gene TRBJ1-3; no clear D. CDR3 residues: CASNREHSGNTIYF. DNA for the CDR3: TGTGCCAGCAACCGGGAGCACTCTGGAAACACCATATATTTT.